Below, 8 T cell receptor beta chains from the same sample are listed, as sequenced in a study of CD8+CD57+ T cells in acquired aplastic anemia. TCR beta VDJ and CDR3 profiles were obtained from a genomic DNA template. TCRdb processed the reads anew with MiXCR; each CDR3 protein has one entry. The data show some 220,000 distinct CDR3 sequences, 34% seen once. The sample consisted of sorted CD4+, CD8+, or CD8+CD57+ T cells (not recorded which) from PBMCs. These receptors came from a human donor in good health, serving as a control.

This clonotype was seen many times. The chain couples TRBV7-2 to TRBJ2-7; tentatively, D is TRBD1 (5 bases). CDR1 and CDR2 (germline): SGHTA, FQGNSA. Trimming left V 2 bases short and J 5 bases short, with 13 bases between. There are 14 residues in the CDR3. CDR3 region: CASSLRAREHEQYF. In DNA, the CDR3 is TGTGCCAGCAGCTTACGGGCCAGGGAACACGAGCAGTACTTC.

This clonotype was picked up one time. This chain connects TRBV7-6 to TRBJ1-6; 9 nucleotides align to TRBD1. Germline CDR1 reads SGHVS; CDR2 reads FNYEAQ. V was clipped by 4 bases and J by 13 bases; unmatched bases: 8. CDR3 size: 14 residues. The CDR3 bases are TGTGCCAGCAGCTCGCGGGGACAGGGTTTCCCCCTCCACTTT. Translating gives CASSSRGQGFPLHF.

This clonotype was picked up many times. V is TRBV12-3 or TRBV12-4 and J is TRBJ2-6, with unresolved D. V lost 6 bases to trimming and J lost 0 bases, with 3 bases between them. The CDR3 consists of 13 residues. CDR3 in amino acids: CASSYSGANVLTF. Written as DNA, the CDR3 is TGTGCCAGCAGCTACTCTGGGGCCAACGTCCTGACTTTC.

The chain uses TRBV2 and TRBJ1-2; D gene unclear. Looked up from germline, CDR1 is SNHLY and CDR2 is FYNNEI. CDR3 length: 15 amino acids. V was shortened by 0 bases and J by 2 bases, with 10 bases between the two germline ends. CDR3 region: CASSEALGANYGYTF. The CDR3 coding sequence is TGTGCCAGCAGTGAAGCGCTGGGCGCCAACTATGGCTACACCTTC.

This clonotype was recorded a few times. In nucleotides, the CDR3 is TGTGCCAGCACAGTCAGGGCAAACAATGAGCAGTTCTTC. It yields the protein CASTVRANNEQFF. J is TRBJ2-1 and V is TRBV12-3 or TRBV12-4; D may be TRBD1 (5 bases). Deletions cut 7 bases from V and 5 bases from J, with 12 bases between. The CDR3 has 13 amino acids.

The chain links TRBV5-1 to TRBJ2-1; 7 bases line up with TRBD2. The J segment lost 4 bases and the V segment lost 4 bases, leaving 11 bases of the junction unmatched. Per the germline V gene, CDR1 is SGHRS and CDR2 is YFSETQ. This CDR3 contains 16 residues. CDR3 in amino acids: CASSRTLADGYNEQFF. Here the CDR3 DNA reads TGCGCCAGCAGCAGGACCCTAGCGGACGGGTACAATGAGCAGTTCTTC.

In this sample, this clonotype turned up a few times. The chain couples TRBV5-1 to TRBJ1-2; 7 bases fit TRBD1. With 4 bases clipped from V and 6 bases from J, the junction kept 0 bases outside the gene matches. The CDR3 contains 11 residues. The germline V gene encodes CDR1 SGHRS and CDR2 YFSETQ. The CDR3 sequence: CASSDRDGYTF. As DNA, the CDR3 is TGCGCCAGCAGCGACAGGGATGGCTACACCTTC.

This clonotype was detected ten times or more. The chain has TRBV7-9 and TRBJ1-1, with TRBD1 matching 7 bases. This CDR3 comprises 15 residues. The V segment lost 2 bases and the J segment 1 base; nucleotides outside the gene matches: 4. Germline V gene sequence: CDR1 SEHNR, CDR2 FQNEAQ (reference sequence). CDR3 sequence (DNA): TGTGCCAGCAGCTTACCGGGGACAGCGAACACTGAAGCTTTCTTT. As protein: CASSLPGTANTEAFF.